Below, one T cell receptor (beta chain) is given with its context. This specimen belongs to a study of blood T cell repertoires in COVID-19. Study in general: COVID-19 samples from acute and convalescent phases originated in the United States, Italy and Spain.

Assay used: immunoSEQ multiplex PCR; TCRdb lists only in-frame clones, some missing. The data hold fewer than 400,000 clones, with 65% to 90% observed a single time. Donors in Cohort 3 counted as recovered after two negative PCRs, clearance, or symptom resolution. V was shortened by 2 bases and J by 2 bases, with 13 bases between the two germline ends. There are 16 residues in the CDR3. Germline CDR1 reads PRHDT; CDR2 reads FYEKMQ (reference sequence). What was sequenced was PBMCs or T cells enriched from blood (not recorded which). The chain carries TRBV13 and TRBJ1-5, with D perhaps TRBD1 (5 bases). This sequence originates from a man aged 30 to 39 who had recovered from COVID-19. The CDR3 protein is CASSLSQGTGNQPQHF. The CDR3 DNA sequence: TGTGCCAGCAGCTTAAGTCAGGGAACGGGCAATCAGCCCCAGCATTTT.